This T cell receptor (beta chain) was observed in a study of Graves' ophthalmopathy and Graves' hyperthyroidism. The study's findings and limits: Using a 13-signature model, the authors split ophthalmopathy from stable hyperthyroidism, with roughly 90% sensitivity and 80% to 84% specificity.

Amplified material comprised TCR beta CDR3 regions derived from RNA transcripts. Second-round multiplex PCR came after first-round RT-PCR with HTBI primers. Via MiXCR, TCRdb re-called the multiplex PCR reads, giving one row per CDR3 protein. The data contain about 740,000 distinct CDR3 sequences, roughly two fifths of them singletons. Other autoimmune diseases, uncontrolled infections, pregnancy and lactation each led to patient exclusion. It was on clinical symptoms, serum thyroxine, TRAb, thyroid ultrasound and orbital computed tomography that diagnosis relied. Only a few counts were recorded for this clonotype. Its antigen is unidentified. Specimen: peripheral blood. This clonotype originated in an adult man with Graves' ophthalmopathy.

The CDR3 protein is CASSNPSYEQYF. CDR3 coding DNA: TGTGCCAGCAGTAACCCGTCCTACGAGCAGTACTTC. This chain connects TRBV28 to TRBJ2-7; the D is unclear. CDR3 size: 12 residues. Germline V CDR1 and CDR2: MDHEN, SYDVKM. With 5 bases removed from V and 1 base from J, the gap between germline ends came to 6 bases.